These 22 T cell receptor beta chains were all obtained from the same sample, sequenced in a study of blood T cells in healthy people across ages. Through a sample-barcoded 5' primer and a J-beta primer mix, a second PCR was run for roughly 7 to 12 cycles. TCRdb passed the 5' RACE reads through MiXCR, listing each CDR3 protein once. In the table there are 1 million or so distinct CDR3 sequences, roughly 24% of which are singletons. These data also featured in a second study, about T cells of mothers and their children.

Sequenced: blood. The receptors shown here come from a girl aged 2-10 years in good health.

The CDR3 DNA is TGTGCCAGCAGTTGGACTAGCCTCTCCTACGAGCAGTACTTC. It specifies CASSWTSLSYEQYF. V is TRBV12-3 or TRBV12-4 and J is TRBJ2-7, with TRBD2 identical over 8 bases. This CDR3 spans 14 amino acids. With 4 bases clipped from V and 0 bases from J, the junction kept 2 bases outside the gene matches.

This clonotype was seen only a few times. The CDR3 DNA sequence: TGTGCCAGCAGCCAGCGGGTAGACAATGAGCAGTTCTTC. Protein sequence: CASSQRVDNEQFF. The chain uses TRBV7-9 and TRBJ2-5; TRBD2 might be the D (6 bases). The DNA matches TRBJ2-1 better at its end, which makes the J call doubtful. CDR1 and CDR2 (germline): SEHNR, FQNEAQ (reference sequence). The CDR3 is 13 residues long.

This chain uses TRBV20-1 with TRBJ2-1; TRBD2 agrees at 9 bases. V lost 0 bases and J lost 5; bases outside the gene matches: 5. The CDR3 has 15 residues. CDR1 and CDR2 (germline): DFQATT, SNEGSKA (reference sequence). The DNA for the CDR3 is TGCAGTGCTAGAGATTGGGTAGCGGGGGACAATGAGCAGTTCTTC. Its translation: CSARDWVAGDNEQFF.

This clonotype was recorded a few times. The chain joins TRBV7-8 to TRBJ2-1, with D maybe TRBD2 (5 bases). The DNA end favors TRBJ2-7, so the J call may be wrong. The CDR3 is 16 amino acids. Per the germline V gene, CDR1 is SGHVS and CDR2 is FQNEAQ. The CDR3 DNA follows: TGTGCCAGCAGCTTAGGTGGGAGAGCCGAGCCCCACGAGCAGTACTTC. Its translation: CASSLGGRAEPHEQYF.

The table lists this clonotype with many counts. This sequence joins TRBV12-3 or TRBV12-4 and TRBJ2-5; TRBD1 matches at 7 bases. The CDR3 contains 15 residues. The ends lost 4 bases at V and 1 base at J; junction bases unmatched: 6. Here the CDR3 DNA reads TGTGCCAGCAGTTCGGGTGGGACAGCCCAAGAGACCCAGTACTTC. Protein product: CASSSGGTAQETQYF.

This clonotype was recorded many times. The chain combines TRBV6-2 or TRBV6-3 with TRBJ2-1; D is possibly TRBD1 (5 bases). V was shortened by 4 bases and J by 2 bases, with 6 bases between the two germline ends. The length of the CDR3 is 13 residues. Germline V lookup: CDR1 MNHEY, CDR2 SVGEGT. The CDR3 DNA reads as TGTGCCAGCAGTTGGGGCACCTACAATGAGCAGTTCTTC. Translated, it gives CASSWGTYNEQFF.

A few counts support this clonotype. This sequence joins TRBV2 and TRBJ2-4, with D possibly being TRBD1 or TRBD2 (6 bases each). The CDR3 runs 13 residues. CDR1 SNHLY and CDR2 FYNNEI come from the germline V gene. V lost 10 bases, J lost 6 bases, and 16 bases lay in between. The DNA of the CDR3 is TGTGCCACCTCCAGAAAGGGGGGAAACATTCAGTACTTC. This encodes CATSRKGGNIQYF.

This chain joins TRBV29-1 and TRBJ1-2; 8 nucleotides line up with TRBD1. The ends lost 7 bases at V and 4 bases at J; junction bases unmatched: 8. The CDR3 runs 13 residues. Per the germline V gene, CDR1 is SQVTM and CDR2 is ANQGSEA. This CDR3 is CSDQGAVTYGYTF. In nucleotides, the CDR3 is TGCAGCGATCAGGGGGCCGTAACCTATGGCTACACCTTC.

This chain uses TRBV6-5 with TRBJ1-1; no clear D. From germline, CDR1 is MNHEY and CDR2 SVGAGI. The V and J ends lost 0 bases and 3 bases respectively, with 20 bases between them. This CDR3 spans 18 amino acids. The CDR3 bases are TGTGCCAGCAGTTACTCGACTTACAAGATGACGGATCACACTGAAGCTTTCTTT. This encodes CASSYSTYKMTDHTEAFF.

V gene TRBV4-1 combines with J gene TRBJ1-1; TRBD1 agrees at 8 bases. V shed 1 base and J 1 base; nucleotides not matched to a gene: 8. The CDR3 is 17 residues long. Germline CDR1 MGHRA, CDR2 YSYEKL. The CDR3, as DNA: TGCGCCAGCAGCCAAGGGACAGGGCTTTCTGGGAACACTGAAGCTTTCTTT. It translates to CASSQGTGLSGNTEAFF.

The CDR3 DNA reads as TGTGCCGGTTCTGACTCAGAGACCCAGTACTTC. As protein: CAGSDSETQYF. The rearrangement joins TRBV2 to TRBJ2-5; D uncertain. This CDR3 is built from 11 residues. The V and J ends lost 11 bases and 4 bases respectively, with 11 bases between them. Per germline, CDR1 SNHLY and CDR2 FYNNEI.

J is TRBJ2-5 and V is TRBV29-1; a possible D gene is TRBD1 (6 bases). The J call is in doubt because the DNA end fits TRBJ2-1 better. The CDR3 has 12 amino acids. Per germline, CDR1 SQVTM and CDR2 ANQGSEA. The CDR3 nucleotides read TGCAGCGTTGTTCCCAGGGGCAATGAGCAGTTCTTC. It translates to CSVVPRGNEQFF.

The chain joins TRBV3-1 to TRBJ2-1; D is uncertain. Germline V gene lookup returns CDR1 LGHDT and CDR2 YNNKEL (reference sequence). Trimming took 7 bases from V and 0 from J, leaving 10 bases between them. The CDR3 is 14 residues long. The CDR3 DNA is TGTGCCAGCAATGACGTGAGCTCCTACAATGAGCAGTTCTTC. Its translation: CASNDVSSYNEQFF.

This chain joins TRBV9 and TRBJ2-3; 9 nucleotides line up with TRBD1. J was trimmed by 6 bases and V by 1 base; bases with no gene match: 3. Per the germline V gene, CDR1 is SGDLS and CDR2 is YYNGEE. The CDR3 consists of 14 residues. In DNA form, the CDR3 reads TGTGCCAGCAGCGTATACGACAGGGGGGATACGCAGTATTTT. This codes for CASSVYDRGDTQYF.

V is TRBV3-1 and J is TRBJ1-5, with unresolved D. CDR1 and CDR2 from the germline V gene are LGHDT and YNNKEL (reference sequence). The CDR3 loop spans 14 amino acids. V lost 0 bases to trimming and J lost 6 bases, with 9 bases between them. CDR3 sequence: CASSQDLRGQPQHF. In DNA form, the CDR3 reads TGTGCCAGCAGCCAAGATCTAAGAGGTCAGCCCCAGCATTTT.

This clonotype was counted at least ten times. V usage is TRBV7-9 and J usage is TRBJ2-5; D remains unclear. The tail of the sequence fits TRBJ2-1 better, so the J call may be wrong. Germline V gene data show CDR1 as SEHNR and CDR2 as FQNEAQ (reference sequence). CDR3 length equals 12 residues. DNA of the CDR3: TGTGCCAGCAGCTTAGCGACCCAGGAGCAGTTCTTC. Translated: CASSLATQEQFF.

The rearrangement joins TRBV7-9 to TRBJ2-7; 11 nucleotides match TRBD2. CDR1 is SEHNR and CDR2 is FQNEAQ in the germline V gene (reference sequence). Losses at the gene ends were 4 bases for V and 0 bases for J; bases not matched to a gene: 5. The CDR3 is made up of 16 amino acids. The CDR3 region is CASSWASGRRSYEQYF. DNA of the CDR3: TGTGCCAGCAGCTGGGCTAGCGGGAGGCGCTCCTACGAGCAGTACTTC. Full variable domain (rest looked up from reference TRBV7-9 and TRBJ2-7): DTGVSQNPRHKITKRGQNVTFRCDPISEHNRLYWYRQTLGQGPEFLTYFQNEAQLEKSRLLSDRFSAERPKGSFSTLEIQRTEQGDSAMYLCASSWASGRRSYEQYFGPGTRLTVT.

The chain is built from TRBV4-3 and TRBJ2-1; 7 nucleotides match TRBD2. Germline loops: CDR1 LGHNA, CDR2 YSLEER. The CDR3 totals 15 residues. The junction had 4 bases not matched to a gene; V was cut back by 0 bases and J by 5 bases. The CDR3 DNA reads as TGCGCCAGCAGCCAAGATGCAGCGGGGAACAATGAGCAGTTCTTC. The encoded protein is CASSQDAAGNNEQFF.

The chain links TRBV5-1 to TRBJ2-5; D assignment may be TRBD1 or TRBD2 (5 bases each). Germline CDR1 SGHRS, CDR2 YFSETQ. Trimming removed 0 bases at V and 2 bases at J, with 11 bases between. The CDR3 runs to 15 residues. The CDR3 protein is CASSLGGSVQETQYF. The CDR3 DNA reads as TGCGCCAGCAGCTTGGGGGGGTCCGTACAAGAGACCCAGTACTTC.

The chain's CDR3 is CASSFDGSNEQFF. The DNA for the CDR3 is TGTGCCAGCAGCTTTGACGGGAGCAATGAGCAGTTCTTC. The chain carries TRBV7-3 and TRBJ2-1; tentative D call: TRBD2 (6 bases). Germline V gene data show CDR1 as SGHTA and CDR2 as FQGTGA. This CDR3 has 13 amino acids. V was shortened by 3 bases and J by 6 bases, with 9 bases between the two germline ends. The full variable domain, completed using reference TRBV7-3 and TRBJ2-1, is GAGVSQTPSNKVTEKGKYVELRCDPISGHTALYWYRQSLGQGPEFLIYFQGTGAADDSGLPNDRFFAVRPEGSVSTLKIQRTERGDSAVYLCASSFDGSNEQFFGPGTRLTVL.

The chain joins TRBV20-1 to TRBJ2-5; 7 nucleotides agree with TRBD2. The junction had 11 bases not matched to a gene; V was cut back by 1 base and J by 6 bases. Germline-derived CDR1 and CDR2 are DFQATT and SNEGSKA (reference sequence). This CDR3 has 15 amino acids. CDR3 nucleotides: TGCAGTGCTAGAGCCCCCAGCGGGACCGGGAAGACCCAGTACTTC. It specifies CSARAPSGTGKTQYF.

This clonotype showed up just a few times. V and J are TRBV20-1 and TRBJ2-1; D is perhaps TRBD2 (5 bases). Germline CDR1 is DFQATT and CDR2 is SNEGSKA (reference sequence). V dropped 4 bases and J dropped 6 bases, with 13 bases sitting between them. The CDR3 has 13 amino acids. CDR3 residues: CSAIPRTSNEQFF. The CDR3 nucleotides are TGCAGTGCTATTCCTAGGACTTCCAATGAGCAGTTCTTC.